The clone carrying this T cell receptor (beta chain) was recorded only once. In germline, CDR1 is GTSNPN, CDR2 SVGIG (reference sequence). V trimming: 5 bases; J trimming: 6 bases; junction bases outside the gene matches: 7. The length of the CDR3 is 12 residues. This record belongs to a study of blood T cell repertoires in COVID-19. Methods used by the authors: The assay estimated nucleated cells by amplifying reference gene primers. Only in-frame clones appear in the TCRdb table, and some are missing; sequencing was by immunoSEQ multiplex PCR. V, J and clone size were drawn from that table, and D and trimming were deduced from the DNA. The sample holds 130,000 to 150,000 clones, around 90% seen once.

This chain joins TRBV30 and TRBJ2-7, with 7 bases aligning to TRBD2. Material for sequencing was peripheral blood. The sequence was obtained from a man aged 70-80 years with acute or convalescent COVID-19. CDR3 region: CAWRLPGGEQYF. CDR3 in DNA: TGTGCCTGGCGTCTTCCGGGGGGCGAGCAGTACTTC.